What follows is one TCR beta chain and its context. This record comes from a study of blood T cell repertoires in COVID-19. Study-wide background: Samples of COVID-19 (acute and convalescent) were obtained from the United States, Italy and Spain. In each case, the material was cDNA or gDNA derived from T cells, B-cell-depleted T cells, or PBMCs.

Germline trimming cut 5 bases from V and 7 bases from J; bases unmatched to any gene: 13. The CDR3 length is 15 residues. Per the authors' pipeline: Reference gene primer amplification in the assay estimated nucleated cell counts. Profiling relied on immunoSEQ multiplex PCR, and the TCRdb table lists in-frame clones only, not all of them. D and trimming come from the DNA, and the V and J calls and clone size come from that table. The sample carries about 47,000 clones, 84% recorded once. The TCR originated in a man aged 50 to 59 with acute or convalescent COVID-19. The chain has TRBV5-3 and TRBJ1-1, with TRBD1 matching 8 bases. TRBV5-3 is sorted into the ORF group, with uncertain function. Sequences were obtained from peripheral blood. This CDR3 is CARSPGRGHRGEAFF. The CDR3 DNA follows: TGTGCCAGAAGTCCCGGCAGGGGGCATCGGGGTGAAGCTTTCTTT.